The 26 T cell receptor beta chains reported below all come from one sample, sequenced in a study of T cell responses to AZD1222 COVID-19 vaccine. TCRdb's copy holds only in-frame clones and misses some; the assay was immunoSEQ multiplex PCR. The table includes fewer than 200,000 clones, around nine tenths detected once. Sequencing used peripheral blood, obtained 28 days after the second AZD1222 dose. The source of these receptors is an adult who received the AZD1222 COVID-19 vaccine.

The chain combines TRBV24-1 with TRBJ2-1, with D possibly being TRBD1 (6 bases). Germline V gene lookup returns CDR1 KGHDR and CDR2 SFDVKD. The CDR3 consists of 13 residues. Between the trimmed V and J ends, which lost 4 bases and 7 bases, there was a span of 10 bases. CDR3 DNA: TGTGCCACCAGTGACACGGACAGAAATGAGCAGTTCTTC. It yields the protein CATSDTDRNEQFF.

The chain uses TRBV18 and TRBJ2-3, with 9 bases fitting TRBD2. CDR1 is KGHSH and CDR2 is LQKENI in the germline V gene. V dropped 1 base and J dropped 1; count of bases not matched to a gene: 6. The CDR3 sequence is 17 residues long. The CDR3 loop reads CASSPRDSGGRTDTQYF. As DNA, the CDR3 is TGTGCCAGCTCACCACGGGATAGCGGGGGCCGCACAGATACGCAGTATTTT.

This clone was counted a single time. The CDR3 nucleotides read TGTGCCAGTGTCGGGAGCTCCTACAATGAGCAGTTCTTC. This encodes CASVGSSYNEQFF. This chain uses TRBV2 with TRBJ2-1; perhaps TRBD2 as D (6 bases). In germline, CDR1 is SNHLY, CDR2 FYNNEI. CDR3 length: 13 residues. Trimming pared 9 bases from V and 0 bases from J, leaving 9 bases between.

The chain recombines TRBV5-5 with TRBJ2-3; 7 nucleotides match TRBD1. The CDR3 totals 16 residues. V was pared by 4 bases and J by 2 bases, with 10 bases of the junction left unmatched. Germline loops: CDR1 SGHKS, CDR2 YYEKEE (reference sequence). The CDR3 nucleotides are TGTGCCAGCAGCGACGAATGGGACAGTCTCACAGATACGCAGTATTTT. Encoded protein: CASSDEWDSLTDTQYF. The variable domain in full, with the rest retrieved from reference TRBV5-5 and TRBJ2-3, is DAGVTQSPTHLIKTRGQQVTLRCSPISGHKSVSWYQQVLGQGPQFIFQYYEKEERGRGNFPDRFSARQFPNYSSELNVNALLLGDSALYLCASSDEWDSLTDTQYFGPGTRLTVL.

The V call is TRBV2, the J call TRBJ1-2; D unresolved. Germline CDR1 is SNHLY and CDR2 is FYNNEI. V was clipped by 1 base and J by 6 bases, with 6 bases between them. This CDR3 has 12 amino acids. CDR3 sequence reads: CASSEGWDGYTF. In DNA, the CDR3 is TGTGCCAGCAGTGAAGGTTGGGATGGCTACACCTTC. The full variable domain, completed using reference TRBV2 and TRBJ1-2, is EPEVTQTPSHQVTQMGQEVILRCVPISNHLYFYWYRQILGQKVEFLVSFYNNEISEKSEIFDDQFSVERPDGSNFTLKIRSTKLEDSAMYFCASSEGWDGYTFGSGTRLTVV.

The chain recombines TRBV19 with TRBJ1-1, with unresolved D. The V gene lost 3 bases and the J gene lost 1 base, with 6 bases spanning the gap. The CDR3 is 13 amino acids. The germline V gene has CDR1 LNHDA and CDR2 SQIVND (reference sequence). In DNA, the CDR3 is TGTGCCAGTAGTATGGAGGGGAACACTGAAGCTTTCTTT. Translating gives CASSMEGNTEAFF.

This clone has a count of ten or more. The chain links TRBV7-9 to TRBJ1-2, with 7 positions matching TRBD1. From germline, CDR1 is SEHNR and CDR2 FQNEAQ (reference sequence). With 0 bases clipped from V and 6 bases from J, the junction kept 4 bases outside the gene matches. The CDR3 sequence is 14 residues long. The CDR3 is CASSLAQTGDGYTF. Here the CDR3 DNA reads TGTGCCAGCAGCTTAGCCCAAACAGGGGATGGCTACACCTTC. Together with reference TRBV7-9 and TRBJ1-2, the CDR3 gives the full variable domain: DTGVSQNPRHKITKRGQNVTFRCDPISEHNRLYWYRQTLGQGPEFLTYFQNEAQLEKSRLLSDRFSAERPKGSFSTLEIQRTEQGDSAMYLCASSLAQTGDGYTFGSGTRLTVV.

About this clone: One end of the junction fails to match germline, which may point to a read error. The CDR3 bases are TGTGCCAGCAGGACAGGGGGGGAAACACTGTTTTTT. Translated: CASRTGGETLFF. The chain couples TRBV12-3 or TRBV12-4 to TRBJ1-4, with 9 bases fitting TRBD1. The CDR3 runs 12 residues.

The chain recombines TRBV9 with TRBJ1-1; 11 bases match TRBD1. The CDR3 contains 17 residues. Germline-derived CDR1 and CDR2 are SGDLS and YYNGEE. With 7 bases clipped from V and 1 base from J, the junction kept 12 bases outside the gene matches. Here the CDR3 DNA reads TGTGCCAGCGGCTCCGGACAGGGGGCTTATTGGAACACTGAAGCTTTCTTT. Translating it yields CASGSGQGAYWNTEAFF. Complete variable domain (other parts from reference TRBV9 and TRBJ1-1): DSGVTQTPKHLITATGQRVTLRCSPRSGDLSVYWYQQSLDQGLQFLIQYYNGEERAKGNILERFSAQQFPDLHSELNLSSLELGDSALYFCASGSGQGAYWNTEAFFGQGTRLTVV.

The gene calls are TRBV11-3 and TRBJ2-7; 9 bases line up with TRBD2. CDR1 and CDR2 from the germline V gene are SGHNT and YENEEA. The length of the CDR3 is 14 residues. V lost 5 bases to trimming and J lost 2 bases; unmatched junction nucleotides: 4. DNA for the CDR3: TGTGCCAGCAGCCAGCGGGGGGACACCTACGAGCAGTACTTC. Residues: CASSQRGDTYEQYF.

The chain has TRBV2 and TRBJ2-3; no definite D call. The CDR3 has 16 residues. Germline lookup yields CDR1 SNHLY and CDR2 FYNNEI. Trimming cost V 1 base and J 6 bases, with 17 bases left between them. The CDR3 DNA reads TGTGCCAGCAGTGAAGGTCGGGCGAGCCCGTGGGATACGCAGTATTTT. Encoded protein: CASSEGRASPWDTQYF. Variable domain in full (rest from reference TRBV2 and TRBJ2-3): EPEVTQTPSHQVTQMGQEVILRCVPISNHLYFYWYRQILGQKVEFLVSFYNNEISEKSEIFDDQFSVERPDGSNFTLKIRSTKLEDSAMYFCASSEGRASPWDTQYFGPGTRLTVL.

This clone came up a few times. The gene calls are TRBV18 and TRBJ1-4; D might be TRBD1 (6 bases). CDR1 and CDR2 from the germline V gene are KGHSH and LQKENI. The CDR3 has 15 amino acids. The V and J ends lost 0 bases and 5 bases respectively, with 10 bases between them. This chain's CDR3 is CASSPPSQGNEKLFF. The CDR3 DNA sequence: TGTGCCAGCTCACCACCCTCGCAGGGGAATGAAAAACTGTTTTTT.

J is TRBJ1-6 and V is TRBV7-9; TRBD1 is a possible D gene (6 bases). The CDR3 contains 14 residues. Trimming left V 1 base short and J 5 bases short, with 6 bases between. Germline values: CDR1 SEHNR, CDR2 FQNEAQ (reference sequence). The CDR3: CASSLGTDNSPLHF. In nucleotides, the CDR3 is TGTGCCAGCAGCTTAGGGACAGATAATTCACCCCTCCACTTT.

This clone appeared a single time. The J gene is TRBJ2-3, the V gene TRBV7-6; 7 bases agree with TRBD1. V was clipped by 5 bases and J by 11 bases; unmatched bases: 4. Germline values: CDR1 SGHVS, CDR2 FNYEAQ. The CDR3 extends over 11 amino acids. CDR3 residues: CASSDGTEQYF. The CDR3 coding sequence is TGTGCCAGCAGCGACGGGACAGAGCAGTATTTT.

The chain is built from TRBV20-1 and TRBJ2-1; D not resolved. The CDR3 loop spans 11 amino acids. The germline CDR1 and CDR2 sequences are DFQATT and SNEGSKA (reference sequence). Trimming pared 6 bases from V and 6 bases from J, leaving 9 bases between. The CDR3 DNA reads TGCAGTGCCTTGGTCTTCAATGAGCAGTTCTTC. This translates into CSALVFNEQFF.

This chain connects TRBV7-2 to TRBJ2-2; D not certain. Trimming took 1 base from V and 5 from J, leaving 8 bases between them. The CDR3 covers 14 residues. The germline CDR1 and CDR2 sequences are SGHTA and FQGNSA. The CDR3 bases are TGTGCCAGCAGCTTAGTGATACAAACCGGGGAGCTGTTTTTT. Protein product: CASSLVIQTGELFF.

The chain carries TRBV5-6 and TRBJ1-2, with D uncertain. The CDR3 consists of 17 residues. Germline V lookup: CDR1 SGHDT, CDR2 YYEEEE. V was trimmed by 6 bases and J by 0 bases, leaving 21 bases between them. The CDR3 loop reads CASIEAPRVRANYGYTF. The CDR3 nucleotides are TGTGCCAGCATCGAAGCCCCTCGCGTGAGAGCTAACTATGGCTACACCTTC.

A few counts support this clone. This chain uses TRBV9 with TRBJ1-2; D may be TRBD1 (6 bases). Per the germline V gene, CDR1 is SGDLS and CDR2 is YYNGEE. The CDR3 extends over 14 amino acids. V was clipped by 3 bases and J by 8 bases, with 17 bases between them. The CDR3, as DNA: TGTGCCAGCAGCGCCCTTCAGGGGTCGGGAGGCTACACCTTC. It specifies CASSALQGSGGYTF.

V is TRBV5-6 and J is TRBJ2-7; no clear D gene. The V gene lost 0 bases and the J gene lost 3 bases, with 13 bases spanning the gap. CDR1 is SGHDT and CDR2 is YYEEEE in the germline V gene. The CDR3 spans 15 residues. CDR3 in amino acids: CASSLGSDPSYEQYF. CDR3 DNA sequence: TGTGCCAGCAGCTTGGGCAGCGACCCCAGCTACGAGCAGTACTTC.

The chain carries TRBV5-4 and TRBJ1-1; no clear D. CDR1 is SGHNT, CDR2 YYREEE, per germline (reference sequence). The V end was cut by 6 bases, the J end by 4 bases, with 19 bases between. The CDR3 has 15 amino acids. CDR3: CASIPPGGVRTEAFF. CDR3 bases: TGTGCCAGCATTCCCCCAGGCGGGGTCCGCACTGAAGCTTTCTTT.

The J gene is TRBJ1-1, the V gene TRBV7-9, with a tentative D call TRBD1 (5 bases). Germline V CDR1 and CDR2: SEHNR, FQNEAQ (reference sequence). The CDR3 contains 12 residues. V gave up 5 bases and J gave up 8 bases, with 12 bases separating them. CDR3 nucleotides: TGTGCCAGCAGCCTTGGACACAGCGAAGCTTTCTTT. Amino acid sequence: CASSLGHSEAFF.

The rearrangement joins TRBV30 to TRBJ2-1, with TRBD1 as a possible D gene (5 bases). V dropped 7 bases and J dropped 1 base, with 14 bases sitting between them. The CDR3 has 14 residues. Germline V CDR1 and CDR2: GTSNPN, SVGIG (reference sequence). The CDR3 loop reads CALSWGPSYNEQFF. DNA for the CDR3: TGTGCCTTGTCATGGGGCCCTTCCTACAATGAGCAGTTCTTC. Full variable domain (outside the CDR3, taken from reference TRBV30 and TRBJ2-1): SQTIHQWPATLVQPVGSPLSLECTVEGTSNPNLYWYRQAAGRGLQLLFYSVGIGQISSEVPQNLSASRPQDRQFILSSKKLLLSDSGFYLCALSWGPSYNEQFFGPGTRLTVL.

This clone was seen a handful of times. The chain employs TRBV9 and TRBJ2-3; the D is unclear. The CDR3 totals 14 residues. The V gene's germline CDR1 is SGDLS and CDR2 YYNGEE. V gave up 1 base and J gave up 6 bases, with 12 bases separating them. DNA of the CDR3: TGTGCCAGCAGCGTATACGGCCTCCGGGATACGCAGTATTTT. Encoded protein: CASSVYGLRDTQYF.

The rearrangement uses TRBV30 and TRBJ2-2; 7 nucleotides match TRBD1. The CDR3 sequence is 14 residues long. V gave up 1 base and J gave up 3 bases; unmatched junction bases: 2. Germline-derived CDR1 and CDR2 are GTSNPN and SVGIG (reference sequence). The CDR3 reads CAWSGDRDTGELFF. Here the CDR3 DNA reads TGTGCCTGGAGTGGAGACAGGGACACCGGGGAGCTGTTTTTT.

The chain uses TRBV10-3 and TRBJ2-5; weak D call: TRBD2 (5 bases). Trimming pared 4 bases from V and 5 bases from J, leaving 17 bases between. CDR1 and CDR2 from the germline V gene are ENHRY and SYGVKD. The CDR3 is made up of 15 amino acids. The CDR3 loop is CAISGSAEVGETQYF. For the CDR3, the DNA is TGTGCCATCAGTGGTTCAGCGGAAGTGGGTGAGACCCAGTACTTC.

The CDR3 loop is CASGPVGGAFF. CDR3 DNA: TGTGCCAGCGGCCCGGTGGGGGGGGCTTTCTTT. This sequence joins TRBV9 and TRBJ1-1, with a possible D match to TRBD1 (5 bases). CDR3 size: 11 residues. Germline assignment: CDR1 SGDLS and CDR2 YYNGEE. Trimming left V 7 bases short and J 11 bases short, with 15 bases between. The full variable domain, with the rest looked up from reference TRBV9 and TRBJ1-1, is DSGVTQTPKHLITATGQRVTLRCSPRSGDLSVYWYQQSLDQGLQFLIQYYNGEERAKGNILERFSAQQFPDLHSELNLSSLELGDSALYFCASGPVGGAFFGQGTRLTVV.